What follows are 23 T cell receptor beta chains derived from one specimen sequenced in a study of CD8 T cells in ankylosing spondylitis. One entry per CDR3 protein, called by TCRdb with MiXCR from the 5' RACE reads. This sample has around 180,000 distinct CDR3 sequences, with 18% found just once. Sequencing input: blood, either unsorted or a sorted T cell fraction (not recorded which). All receptors come from a male donor aged 10-35 years with ankylosing spondylitis or in good health (not recorded which).

The chain combines TRBV6-2 or TRBV6-3 with TRBJ2-1, with TRBD2 matching over 7 bases. In germline, CDR1 is MNHEY, CDR2 SVGEGT. V shed 2 bases and J 5 bases; nucleotides not matched to a gene: 9. The CDR3 contains 16 residues. CDR3 region: CASSYPVTSPHNEQFF. The DNA of the CDR3 is TGTGCCAGCAGTTACCCAGTGACTAGCCCCCACAATGAGCAGTTCTTC.

Ten or more counts support this clonotype. The chain carries TRBV4-2 and TRBJ1-2; D is unresolved. Germline-derived CDR1 and CDR2 are LGHNA and YNFKEQ. The CDR3 has 13 amino acids. With 0 bases removed from V and 7 bases from J, the gap between germline ends came to 9 bases. CDR3 loop: CASSQELRVGYTF. DNA of the CDR3: TGTGCCAGCAGCCAAGAACTGAGGGTTGGCTACACCTTC.

This clonotype has at least ten counts. The chain is built from TRBV6-5 and TRBJ2-4; D not certain. This CDR3 comprises 14 residues. CDR1 and CDR2 from the germline V gene are MNHEY and SVGAGI. V lost 2 bases to trimming and J lost 0 bases, with 5 bases between them. As DNA, the CDR3 is TGTGCCAGCAGTTACGAACTAGCCAAAAACATTCAGTACTTC. Protein: CASSYELAKNIQYF.

In its sample, this clonotype was seen many times. V usage is TRBV11-3 and J usage is TRBJ2-2; 8 bases line up with TRBD1. CDR1 and CDR2 from the germline V gene are SGHNT and YENEEA. The CDR3 runs to 15 residues. The ends lost 6 bases at V and 6 bases at J; junction bases unmatched: 9. DNA for the CDR3: TGTGCCAGCAGATACCGGACAGGGTCGGCCGGGGAGCTGTTTTTT. Translated, it gives CASRYRTGSAGELFF. Complete variable domain (other parts from reference TRBV11-3 and TRBJ2-2): EAGVVQSPRYKIIEKKQPVAFWCNPISGHNTLYWYLQNLGQGPELLIRYENEEAVDDSQLPKDRFSAERLKGVDSTLKIQPAELGDSAVYLCASRYRTGSAGELFFGEGSRLTVL.

This clonotype was observed many times. The chain carries TRBV20-1 and TRBJ2-1; D unresolved. Trimming left V 3 bases short and J 2 bases short, with 11 bases between. CDR3 length: 14 residues. Per the germline V gene, CDR1 is DFQATT and CDR2 is SNEGSKA (reference sequence). As DNA, the CDR3 is TGCAGTGCTAGCTACAGACCAGCCTACAATGAGCAGTTCTTC. As protein: CSASYRPAYNEQFF.

The sample holds many counts of this clonotype. The chain joins TRBV21-1 to TRBJ1-4; TRBD1, the D gene given by the table, was not confirmed from the DNA. TRBV21-1 is assigned pseudogene status. The CDR3 loop spans 14 amino acids. The DNA for the CDR3 is TGTGCCAGCAGCACCCGGGACATAAGGGAGAAACTGTTTTTT. Amino acids: CASSTRDIREKLFF.

This clonotype appeared many times. The chain carries TRBV5-1 and TRBJ2-3; 10 nucleotides align to TRBD2. The CDR3 is made up of 14 amino acids. Germline V gene lookup returns CDR1 SGHRS and CDR2 YFSETQ. V shed 4 bases and J 6 bases; nucleotides not matched to a gene: 5. This chain's CDR3 is CASSPGTSVDTQYF. CDR3 bases: TGCGCCAGCAGCCCCGGGACTAGCGTGGATACGCAGTATTTT. The whole variable domain, filled in from reference TRBV5-1 and TRBJ2-3, reads KAGVTQTPRYLIKTRGQQVTLSCSPISGHRSVSWYQQTPGQGLQFLFEYFSETQRNKGNFPGRFSGRQFSNSRSEMNVSTLELGDSALYLCASSPGTSVDTQYFGPGTRLTVL.

This clonotype has a count of ten or more. The chain uses TRBV2 and TRBJ2-7, with 7 positions matching TRBD1. This CDR3 is 12 amino acids long. V shed 6 bases and J 3 bases; nucleotides not matched to a gene: 2. From germline, CDR1 is SNHLY and CDR2 FYNNEI. CDR3 in amino acids: CASRGDSYEQYV. CDR3 sequence (DNA): TGTGCCAGCAGGGGGGACAGCTACGAGCAGTACGTC.

The CDR3 reads CSVESAQETQYF. CDR3 bases: TGCAGCGTTGAGTCAGCCCAAGAGACCCAGTACTTC. The chain recombines TRBV29-1 with TRBJ2-5; D is unclear. CDR1 and CDR2 from the germline V gene are SQVTM and ANQGSEA. V gave up 3 bases and J gave up 1 base, with 6 bases separating them. The CDR3 length is 12 residues.

This clonotype was observed at least ten times. The chain employs TRBV7-8 and TRBJ2-2; D is ambiguous. There are 12 residues in the CDR3. The ends were cut back, 10 bases at V and 6 bases at J, with 12 bases in the middle. The V gene's germline CDR1 is SGHVS and CDR2 FQNEAQ. The CDR3, as DNA: TGTGCCAACCTACTTGGTTCCGGGGAGCTGTTTTTT. Translating gives CANLLGSGELFF.

This clonotype was found many times. The chain has TRBV12-3 or TRBV12-4 and TRBJ2-1, with 9 bases lining up with TRBD1. Trimming removed 4 bases from V and 6 bases from J; junction bases left unmatched: 10. This CDR3 region has 16 residues. The CDR3 DNA follows: TGTGCCAGCAGTTCTTCCGGGACAGGGCTTGGCAATGAGCAGTTCTTC. It encodes CASSSSGTGLGNEQFF.

This clonotype was observed at least ten times. The chain is built from TRBV20-1 and TRBJ2-3; D is perhaps TRBD2 (6 bases). The CDR3 consists of 17 residues. Looked up from germline, CDR1 is DFQATT and CDR2 is SNEGSKA (reference sequence). Trimming took 1 base from V and 0 from J, leaving 17 bases between them. The CDR3, as DNA: TGCAGTGCTAGAGGGGTGGGACTTCGGTGGAGCACAGATACGCAGTATTTT. Its translation is CSARGVGLRWSTDTQYF.

This clonotype showed up many times. CDR3 nucleotides: TGTGCCAGCAGCCCTTCGTGGGACCTAGAGACCCAGTACTTC. Protein: CASSPSWDLETQYF. The V gene is TRBV7-9, the J gene TRBJ2-5, with D perhaps TRBD1 or TRBD2 (5 bases each). This CDR3 region has 14 residues. CDR1 is SEHNR and CDR2 is FQNEAQ in the germline V gene (reference sequence). Trimming pared 5 bases from V and 4 bases from J, leaving 14 bases between.

The table lists this clonotype with a few counts. The conserved phenylalanine or tryptophan normally closing the CDR3 is absent here, so this likely arose from a read error. The chain is built from TRBV29-1 and TRBJ1-1, with D hard to call. Germline V gives CDR1 SQVTM, CDR2 ANQGSEA. V dropped 5 bases and J dropped 4 bases, with 5 bases sitting between them. The CDR3 runs 10 residues. The DNA of the CDR3 is TGCAGCGTTCGGAGCACTGAAGCTTTCCTT. Translated, it gives CSVRSTEAFL.

The chain has TRBV7-2 and TRBJ1-1; 8 nucleotides align to TRBD1. The germline CDR1 and CDR2 sequences are SGHTA and FQGNSA. Trimming removed 5 bases from V and 5 bases from J; junction bases left unmatched: 7. The CDR3 is 14 residues long. The CDR3 loop is CASSRPGGQTEAFF. The CDR3, as DNA: TGTGCCAGCAGCCGACCAGGGGGCCAAACTGAAGCTTTCTTT. Complete variable domain (other parts from reference TRBV7-2 and TRBJ1-1): GAGVSQSPSNKVTEKGKDVELRCDPISGHTALYWYRQSLGQGLEFLIYFQGNSAPDKSGLPSDRFSAERTGGSVSTLTIQRTQQEDSAVYLCASSRPGGQTEAFFGQGTRLTVV.

At least ten counts were recorded for this clonotype. The rearrangement uses TRBV2 and TRBJ2-7; the match to TRBD1 covers 11 bases. V was clipped by 9 bases and J by 5 bases; unmatched bases: 6. The CDR3 is made up of 13 amino acids. Germline V gene sequence: CDR1 SNHLY, CDR2 FYNNEI. The CDR3 sequence is CASRTGGLDEQYF. CDR3 nucleotides: TGTGCCAGTCGGACAGGGGGCTTGGACGAGCAGTACTTC.

This clonotype came up many times. The chain links TRBV3-1 to TRBJ2-3, with D perhaps TRBD2 (7 bases). The CDR3 runs 15 residues. Trimming shortened V by 0 bases and J by 4 bases, and 11 bases separated the two germline ends. CDR1 is LGHDT, CDR2 YNNKEL, per germline (reference sequence). The CDR3 bases are TGTGCCAGCAGCCAAGAAGGGGGGGGAGCAGATACGCAGTATTTT. As protein: CASSQEGGGADTQYF.

The chain employs TRBV21-1 and TRBJ2-7; the table names TRBD1, a call not compared with the DNA. TRBV21-1 is assigned pseudogene status. CDR3 length: 15 residues. The CDR3 spells CASTSVRRGAYEQYV. In DNA, the CDR3 is TGTGCCAGCACCTCAGTCCGGCGCGGCGCGTACGAGCAGTACGTC.

This chain uses TRBV18 with TRBJ1-5, with D perhaps matching TRBD1 (6 bases). From germline, CDR1 is KGHSH and CDR2 LQKENI. CDR3 length equals 15 residues. Deletions cut 6 bases from V and 0 bases from J, with 12 bases between. CDR3 region: CASSPDSHSNQPQHF. The CDR3 nucleotides are TGTGCCAGCTCCCCGGACAGTCATAGCAATCAGCCCCAGCATTTT.

J is TRBJ2-3 and V is TRBV29-1; D is unclear. Trimming removed 8 bases from V and 0 bases from J, with 12 bases in between. Per the germline V gene, CDR1 is SQVTM and CDR2 is ANQGSEA. The CDR3 loop spans 13 amino acids. In DNA form, the CDR3 reads TGCAGCAGTCGTACCTCTAGCACAGATACGCAGTATTTT. This codes for CSSRTSSTDTQYF.

The table lists this clonotype with many counts. This rearrangement joins TRBV6-2 or TRBV6-3 to TRBJ1-1; a weak D match, TRBD1 (5 bases). The CDR3 totals 15 residues. The germline V and J ends were trimmed by 2 bases and 0 bases, with 10 bases remaining between them. Germline V lookup: CDR1 MNHEY, CDR2 SVGEGT. CDR3 residues: CASSYGEGVNTEAFF. Here the CDR3 DNA reads TGTGCCAGCAGTTACGGGGAAGGGGTGAACACTGAAGCTTTCTTT.

This clonotype was counted at least ten times. The V call is TRBV5-1, the J call TRBJ1-1; possible D gene TRBD1, 5 bases. The germline CDR1 and CDR2 sequences are SGHRS and YFSETQ. The V end was cut by 4 bases, the J end by 0 bases, with 16 bases between. The CDR3 loop spans 16 amino acids. The DNA for the CDR3 is TGCGCCAGCAGCCCGATGACACGGGGGATGAACACTGAAGCTTTCTTT. Amino acids: CASSPMTRGMNTEAFF.

This clonotype occurred many times. The chain combines TRBV5-1 with TRBJ2-5; D possibly corresponds to TRBD1 (6 bases). CDR3 size: 13 residues. Germline V gene data show CDR1 as SGHRS and CDR2 as YFSETQ. V gave up 4 bases and J gave up 5 bases, with 12 bases separating them. The CDR3 spells CASSPDSYETQYF. The CDR3 DNA reads TGCGCCAGCAGCCCGGACAGCTATGAGACCCAGTACTTC.